The rows below give T cell receptor beta chains drawn from one sample of a study of response to subunit inactivated influenza vaccine. TCRdb re-called the RT-PCR reads through MiXCR, storing one row per CDR3 protein. This table holds around 530,000 distinct CDR3 sequences, approximately 16% found once. The starting material was CD4+ T cells sorted from PBMCs, obtained 23 months after vaccination. These receptors were taken from a man between 50 and 70 years old who received an inactivated influenza vaccine. Each CDR3 is given with its conserved first and last residue. A D gene is named only where the DNA matches it firmly. Size is omitted from some rows. Given values are once, few, many or a class for expanded clones.

>TRBD2|NA|TRBV6-2/TRBV6-3|18|TRBJ2-4
TGTGCCAGCAGTTCCGAGACTAGCGGGGGGCCGGGGGAAAACATTCAGTACTTC
CASSSETSGGPGENIQYF
>TRBD2|NA|TRBV5-6|13|TRBJ2-1
TGTGCCAGCAGCCCGGGACTAGCGGGAGTTGGGTTCTTC
CASSPGLAGVGFF
>TRBD2|NA|TRBV25-1|17|TRBJ2-1
TGTGCCAGCAGTGAATGGACTAGCGGGAGCTCCTACAATGAGCAGTTCTTC
CASSEWTSGSSYNEQFF
>NA|NA|TRBV18|14|TRBJ2-2
TGTGCCAGCTCGGTAGTGCGGAACACCGGGGAGCTGTTTTTT
CASSVVRNTGELFF
>NA|NA|TRBV20-1|16|TRBJ2-1
TGCAGTGCTAGAGAAGGTGGGGCGACTTTCTACAATGAGCAGTTCTTC
CSAREGGATFYNEQFF
>NA|NA|TRBV4-1|14|TRBJ2-7
TGCGCCAGCAGCCAATCTTGGGGTAGGAACGAGCAGTACTTC
CASSQSWGRNEQYF
>TRBD1|many|TRBV11-2|18|TRBJ1-6
TGTGCCAGCAGCTCCCGTTTCACAGGGGGCGCGTGGAATTCACCCCTCCACTTT
CASSSRFTGGAWNSPLHF
>TRBD1|NA|TRBV20-1|16|TRBJ1-4
TGCTGTGCGGGAGTCCAGGGACAGGGACTTAATGAAAAACTGTTTTTT
CCAGVQGQGLNEKLFF
>TRBD2|NA|TRBV20-1|14|TRBJ2-7
TGCAGTGCTACCCGGACTAGCGGGACCTCCGAGCAGTACTTC
CSATRTSGTSEQYF
>TRBD1|NA|TRBV7-2|15|TRBJ2-7
TGTGCCAGCAGCAACAGGGGACAGGGGGTCTACGAGCAGTACTTC
CASSNRGQGVYEQYF
>NA|few|TRBV30|14|TRBJ1-6
TGTGCCTGGAGTCTCGGCAGGCATAATTCACCCCTCCACTTT
CAWSLGRHNSPLHF
>TRBD2|NA|TRBV7-9|14|TRBJ2-7
TGTGCCAGCAGCTCTAGCGGGGGGGGATCCGAGCAGTACTTC
CASSSSGGGSEQYF
>NA|NA|TRBV7-2|15|TRBJ2-3
TGTGCCAGCAGCTATAGGGCTTCCCAAGCGGATACGCAGTATTTT
CASSYRASQADTQYF
>NA|few|TRBV29-1|12|TRBJ2-3
TGCAGCGTTGAGTCCTTCGCAGATACGCAGTATTTT
CSVESFADTQYF
>NA|many|TRBV7-2|16|TRBJ2-5
TGTGCCAGCAGCGTCCGAGGTTACGGGGACCAAGAGACCCAGTACTTC
CASSVRGYGDQETQYF
>NA|NA|TRBV10-3|13|TRBJ1-1
TGTGCCATCAGACCGGGGACCGGGGCTGAAGCTTTCTTT
CAIRPGTGAEAFF
>NA|NA|TRBV5-1|15|TRBJ2-1
TGCGCCAGCAGCCCGGACGGCGGGTCCTACAATGAGCAGTTCTTC
CASSPDGGSYNEQFF
>NA|few|TRBV29-1|14|TRBJ1-1
TGCAGCGTTGAGAACGAGGGACGGGACACTGAAGCTTTCTTT
CSVENEGRDTEAFF
>NA|few|TRBV10-3|14|TRBJ2-1
TGTGCCATCAGTGGGACTGACTCCTACAATGAGCAGTTCTTC
CAISGTDSYNEQFF
>NA|few|TRBV6-5|16|TRBJ1-4
TGTGCCAGCAGTTACGGCTACAGTGCAACTAATGAAAAACTGTTTTTT
CASSYGYSATNEKLFF
>TRBD1|NA|TRBV19|15|TRBJ1-1
TGTGCCAGTAGGGTTCGACAGGGGATGAACACTGAAGCTTTCTTT
CASRVRQGMNTEAFF
>TRBD2|many|TRBV3-1|16|TRBJ2-1
TGTGCCAGCAGCCAAGGTCTAACTAGCGGAGCGAATGAGCAGTTCTTC
CASSQGLTSGANEQFF
>NA|many|TRBV5-1|13|TRBJ2-7
TGCGCCAGCAGCTTGGGACAGTCCTACGAGCAGTACTTC
CASSLGQSYEQYF
>NA|NA|TRBV3-1|13|TRBJ1-1
TGTGCCAGCAGCCCGCGACAGAGGGCTGAAGCTTTCTTT
CASSPRQRAEAFF
>NA|few|TRBV6-2/TRBV6-3|14|TRBJ2-7
TGTGCCAGCAGTTGGGGCACCAGCTCCTACGAGCAGTACTTC
CASSWGTSSYEQYF
>TRBD2|few|TRBV4-2|17|TRBJ2-1
TGTGCCAGCAGCCAAGGGGGGACTAGCGGGGACTACAATGAGCAGTTCTTC
CASSQGGTSGDYNEQFF
>NA|NA|TRBV29-1|15|TRBJ2-1
TGCAGCGTTGTAAGGGGGACGAGCTCCTACAATGAGCAGTTCTTC
CSVVRGTSSYNEQFF
>NA|NA|TRBV12-3/TRBV12-4|13|TRBJ2-1
TGTGCCAGCAGTTTAGTAGAAACTGGTGAGCAGTTCTTC
CASSLVETGEQFF
>TRBD1|few|TRBV11-2|14|TRBJ2-7
TGTGCCAGCAGCTCCGGGACAGGGTTCTATGGGCAGTACTTC
CASSSGTGFYGQYF
>NA|many|TRBV7-9|12|TRBJ2-7
TGTGCCAGCAGCCCACCATTGAGCGAGCAGTACTTC
CASSPPLSEQYF
>NA|many|TRBV4-2|13|TRBJ2-1
TGTGCCAGCAGCCAAGGTCAGGCAAGGGAGCAGTTCTTC
CASSQGQAREQFF
>NA|NA|TRBV20-1|14|TRBJ2-7
TGCAGTGCTCCCGCCCCTCTAGAATCCTACGAGCAGTACTTC
CSAPAPLESYEQYF
>NA|NA|TRBV20-1|15|TRBJ1-4
TGCAGTGCCAGCCCCCGACGCCATCGTAATGAAAAACTGTTTTTT
CSASPRRHRNEKLFF
>NA|many|TRBV12-3/TRBV12-4|14|TRBJ1-5
TGTGCCAGCAGTTTAGCGAACAGCAATCAGCCCCAGCATTTT
CASSLANSNQPQHF
>NA|NA|TRBV3-1|13|TRBJ2-1
TGTGCCAGCAGCCAAGCCCCTGGATTAACCCCGTTCTTC
CASSQAPGLTPFF
>NA|once|TRBV6-2/TRBV6-3|15|TRBJ1-1
TGTGCCAGCAGCGCCCTAGACGGACGGGGCACTGAAGCTTTCTTT
CASSALDGRGTEAFF
>NA|few|TRBV15|13|TRBJ2-5
TGTGCCACCAGCAGAGATCCGGGCGAGACCCAGTACTTC
CATSRDPGETQYF
>NA|many|TRBV27|13|TRBJ1-5
TGTGCCAGCAGTTTCACTAGCAATCAGCCCCAGCATTTT
CASSFTSNQPQHF
>NA|NA|TRBV12-3/TRBV12-4|13|TRBJ2-1
TGTGCCAGCAGTAAGGGACTTCGAAATGAGCAGTTCTTC
CASSKGLRNEQFF
>NA|once|TRBV7-9|15|TRBJ1-2
TGTGCCAGCAGCTTAGCTGCAGGGTCGAACTATGGCTACACCTTC
CASSLAAGSNYGYTF
>NA|few|TRBV4-1|16|TRBJ1-4
TGCGCCAGCAGCCAACTGGGACCCTTTGCTAATGAAAAACTGTTTTTT
CASSQLGPFANEKLFF